These 8 T cell receptor beta chains were sequenced from one sample in a study of tumor-infiltrating lymphocytes in primary liver carcinoma. A primer in the constant region served to generate TCR beta cDNA from 500 to 600 ng of total RNA. Three rounds of nested multiplex PCR with slightly modified ARM-PCR produced TCR beta libraries. It was with TRBV1-TRBV30 forward primers and a C-beta reverse primer that the first two PCR rounds were run, at roughly 11 cycles each. One entry per CDR3 protein, called by TCRdb with MiXCR from the multiplex PCR reads. The sample holds roughly 120,000 distinct CDR3 sequences, nearly 70% seen once. Between roughly 17 and 33 mg of unsorted bulk tissue served as the source from which RNA and DNA were co-extracted. Source material: tumor-adjacent normal liver tissue. The receptors shown here come from a woman aged 60-75 years with primary liver carcinoma and hepatitis B virus infection.

The chain links TRBV29-1 to TRBJ2-7; no clear D. This CDR3 has 12 amino acids. Germline CDR1 reads SQVTM; CDR2 reads ANQGSEA. CDR3 amino acids: CGVGVSSYEQYF. CDR3 coding DNA: TGCGGTGTTGGGGTTTCCTCCTACGAGCAGTACTTC.

About this clonotype itself: One end of the junction is discordant with germline, which a read error may explain. This chain links TRBV11-2 with TRBJ2-7; D gene uncertain. This CDR3 comprises 15 residues. Germline CDR1 SGHAT, CDR2 FQNNGV. DNA of the CDR3: TGTGCCAGCAGCTCTCACCTGATACAGATTTACGAGCACTACTTC. Residues: CASSSHLIQIYEHYF.

The V gene is TRBV6-1, the J gene TRBJ2-7; D is ambiguous. In germline, CDR1 is MNHNS, CDR2 SASEGT. This CDR3 is built from 15 residues. With 2 bases removed from V and 3 bases from J, the gap between germline ends came to 14 bases. CDR3: CASSECPKVSYEQYF. The CDR3 DNA is TGTGCCAGCAGTGAATGTCCCAAGGTAAGCTACGAGCAGTACTTC.

For this clonotype: The junction departs from germline at one end; a sequencing error may be responsible. V gene TRBV11-2 combines with J gene TRBJ1-1, with 7 bases that match TRBD1. Per the germline V gene, CDR1 is SGHAT and CDR2 is FQNNGV. The CDR3 covers 14 residues. The CDR3 DNA sequence: TGTGCCAGTAGCTTGAGCAGGGGGGATACTGGAGCTTTCTTT. Its protein product is CASSLSRGDTGAFF.

As to this clonotype: This may be a read error: a much more frequent sequence differs by one nucleotide. The chain joins TRBV30 to TRBJ2-7; TRBD1 is a possible D gene (5 bases). The CDR3 has 13 amino acids. CDR1 is GTSNPN, CDR2 SVGIG, per germline (reference sequence). Trimming took off 3 bases at V and 0 bases at J, with 9 bases between the two ends. The CDR3 loop reads CAWSRQNSYEQYF. The CDR3 region has the DNA TGTGCCTGGAGCAGACAGAACTCCTACGAGCAGTACTTC.

The chain uses TRBV12-3 or TRBV12-4 and TRBJ2-7; 10 bases agree with TRBD1. V dropped 4 bases and J dropped 10; count of bases not matched to a gene: 7. This CDR3 is built from 13 residues. DNA of the CDR3: TGTGCCAGCAGTTCGTCAAGGGACAGGGGACAGTACTTC. It codes for CASSSSRDRGQYF.

The sample holds a few counts of this clonotype. A read error is possible here, since a much larger clone lies one base away. This CDR3 is missing its conserved last phenylalanine or tryptophan, likely due to a read error. The rearrangement links TRBV7-9 to TRBJ1-4, with D hard to call. The length of the CDR3 is 12 residues. The V end lost 5 bases, the J end lost 3 bases, and 4 bases lay between the germline ends. Germline CDR1 is SEHNR and CDR2 is FQNEAQ (reference sequence). The CDR3 DNA reads as TGTGCCAGCAGCAATCCTAATGAAAAACTGTTTCTT. It is translated as CASSNPNEKLFL.

On this clonotype itself: An end of the junction does not agree with germline; a read error may underlie this. This sequence joins TRBV11-3 and TRBJ2-1, with D perhaps TRBD2 (7 bases). This CDR3 region has 17 residues. The germline V gene encodes CDR1 SGHNT and CDR2 YENEEA. CDR3 bases: TGTACCAGCTGCTCCCGGGGGGCGCGGACCATGGGCAATGAGCAGTCCTTC. Translated, it gives CTSCSRGARTMGNEQSF.